Detailed here is one T cell receptor beta chain. This clonotype was counted only a few times. The antigen it recognizes is unknown. One base away there is no much larger clone; base qualities are not given. CDR1 SGHAT and CDR2 FQNNGV were looked up in the germline V gene. V and J are truncated by 5 bases and 4 bases respectively, leaving an intervening sequence of 17 bases. Reading from cysteine to phenylalanine, the CDR3 counts 15 amino acids. Solely the CDR3 DNA is kept, with 45 bases framed from the first base. Sequencing relied on an Illumina NovaSeq 6000. Synthesis of TCR cDNA relied on 5'RACE template switching, a step that introduced a universal primer site along with unique molecular identifiers. cDNA synthesis was primed from both the TCR alpha and TCR beta constant segments. Libraries were amplified in two PCR steps, with sample barcodes and sequencing adapters added in the second step. Sequencing of libraries was performed on Illumina HiSeq 2500 (2x100 bp) or NovaSeq (2x150 bp). Per the original workflow: MIGEC handled demultiplexing of reads and collapsing into UMI consensus sequences, while MiXCR performed V(D)J alignment. Vaccine-responding clonotypes were identified with edgeR using replicate PBMC samples, with FDR below 0.01 and a log2 fold change above 5 up to day 15 being required. Bulk clonotypes were assigned CD4 or CD8 identity according to which sequenced CD4 or CD8 repertoire held them at higher abundance. TCRdb trimmed public reads at Q25 via fastp, called clones via MiXCR and kept in-frame beta chains. Each record represents a unique CDR3 protein, reported with the most common genes and DNA among its rows. The V and J calls and clone size come from TCRdb's table, not from the authors' own analysis. For this sample the table gives about 120,000 distinct CDR3 sequences, of which about 8.8% were detected only once. The ten top clones hold around 40% of the sample.

The sample comes from a study of T cells after yellow fever vaccination (dated by TCRdb to 2018 to 2020). With regard to the full study: The SMART-Seq v4 Ultra Low Input RNA kit was used to prepare libraries from fractions with low cell numbers. Bulk TCR alpha and beta repertoires were sequenced longitudinally to track T-cell clones before and after primary and booster YFV17D yellow fever vaccination. Two healthy male donors, one aged 18 to 30 and one aged 30 to 40 years, made up the cohort. Bulk PBMC replicates and cell subsets were isolated from blood drawn at multiple timepoints before and after both primary and secondary immunization.

General study outcomes and caveats: Because only a couple of donors were included in the study, the extent to which the findings can be generalized is limited. Computational filtering was required because FACS-sorted repertoires could contain abundant contaminating clonotypes from the bulk population. A small share of clonotypes was detected in both CD4 and CD8 compartments, with the overlap likely arising from convergent recombination. After the booster, most of the clones that had expanded following primary vaccination were detected again (almost 98% of CD4 and 80% to 90% of CD8), which suggests that memory was broadly maintained. The secondary T-cell response was found to be weaker but faster than the primary response, with a peak reached on day 5 rather than on day 15.

What the treatment or condition label conveys for this sample: live attenuated yellow fever vaccine strain. A standard Ficoll-Paque protocol was used to isolate PBMCs from peripheral blood. Dynabeads CD4 and CD8 positive selection kits were used to isolate CD4 and CD8 T-cell fractions. RNA was extracted with TriZol from bulk PBMCs, CD4 and CD8 fractions, and dextramer-positive and dextramer-negative fractions. The origin of this receptor is a man between 18 and 29 years old who received the YFV17D yellow fever vaccine. In this chain, TRBV11-2 is recombined with TRBJ1-2; TRBD1 is perhaps the D gene, given 5 matching bases. The sample consisted of CD8+ T cells sorted from PBMCs, taken on the day of the yellow fever booster vaccination. In nucleotides, the sequence is TGTGCCAGCAGCGCGGGCCGGGACCTCGTCTATGGCTACACCTTC. Translated, this gives CASSAGRDLVYGYTF.